The 5 T cell receptor beta chains in this list originate from one sample, sequenced in a study of graft-versus-host responses after intestinal transplantation. Assay: immunoSEQ multiplex PCR; the TCRdb copy retains only in-frame clones and omits some. The sample yields approximately 100,000 clones, roughly 87% seen once. These TCRs are of unknown antigen specificity. This sample comprised unstimulated CD4+ T cells sorted from spleen or lymph node cells, obtained before intestinal transplant. The receptors originated from a human donor who received an intestinal transplant.

V and J are TRBV6-5 and TRBJ2-7, with a tentative D call TRBD1 (6 bases). Germline CDR1 reads MNHEY; CDR2 reads SVGAGI. The CDR3 contains 14 residues. The V end lost 5 bases, the J end lost 6 bases, and 17 bases lay between the germline ends. The CDR3 is CASSHRWGQSEQYF. As DNA, the CDR3 is TGTGCCAGCAGTCACCGTTGGGGGCAGAGCGAGCAGTACTTC.

This chain connects TRBV9 to TRBJ2-1; 11 nucleotides agree with TRBD2. V shed 0 bases, J shed 0 bases, and the junction held 8 bases outside the gene matches. Germline V lookup: CDR1 SGDLS, CDR2 YYNGEE. CDR3 length: 19 amino acids. The CDR3 nucleotides are TGTGCCAGCAGCGTAGGGGTAGCGGGAGGGCCTTCCTCCTACAATGAGCAGTTCTTC. The encoded protein is CASSVGVAGGPSSYNEQFF.

V gene TRBV10-3 combines with J gene TRBJ2-2; D possibly corresponds to TRBD2 (5 bases). CDR1 is ENHRY, CDR2 SYGVKD, per germline. The V end lost 8 bases, the J end lost 4 bases, and 14 bases lay between the germline ends. The CDR3 runs to 14 residues. CDR3 sequence (DNA): TGTGCCATCGGCGGGTCGGTAGGCACCGGGGAGCTGTTTTTT. It yields the protein CAIGGSVGTGELFF.

This chain joins TRBV5-5 and TRBJ1-6; possible D gene TRBD1, 5 bases. The germline V gene encodes CDR1 SGHKS and CDR2 YYEKEE (reference sequence). V shed 4 bases and J shed 10 bases, with 21 bases lying between them. The CDR3 covers 16 residues. The CDR3 bases are TGTGCCAGCAGCCCAGATGCCGGGACGGCCGAATCACCCCTCCACTTT. Protein: CASSPDAGTAESPLHF.

The rearrangement links TRBV28 to TRBJ2-5; 7 positions match TRBD2. The CDR3 contains 13 residues. Germline V gives CDR1 MDHEN, CDR2 SYDVKM. V was clipped by 6 bases and J by 4 bases; unmatched bases: 5. CDR3 sequence reads: CASRKLARETQYF. Here the CDR3 DNA reads TGTGCCAGCAGAAAACTAGCGCGAGAGACCCAGTACTTC.